This entry lists 12 T cell receptor beta chains sequenced from one sample in a study of T cell changes during pregnancy in multiple sclerosis. The data were produced by immunoSEQ multiplex PCR, yet TCRdb's version contains in-frame clones alone and is incomplete. The data contain roughly 71,000 clones, about 93% of them seen just once; the ten biggest clones take up approximately 1.6%. This specimen was peripheral blood, taken in the first trimester of pregnancy. These receptors were taken from a female donor in good health, enrolled as a control in a pregnancy study.

The V call is TRBV9, the J call TRBJ2-1, with TRBD2 matching over 8 bases. J gave up 4 bases and V 3 bases, and 12 bases lay outside the gene matches. This CDR3 is built from 17 residues. The V gene's germline CDR1 is SGDLS and CDR2 YYNGEE. The CDR3 loop reads CASSAMGGLAGYNEQFF. The DNA of the CDR3 is TGTGCCAGCAGCGCAATGGGGGGGCTAGCGGGTTACAATGAGCAGTTCTTC.

As DNA, the CDR3 is TGTGCCAGCAGCCCCCACGGCCAGGGGGACGGCTACACCTTC. This codes for CASSPHGQGDGYTF. The V and J genes are TRBV4-2 and TRBJ1-2; TRBD1 agrees at 7 bases. The V segment lost 4 bases and the J segment 8 bases; nucleotides outside the gene matches: 10. The CDR3 is 14 residues long. The germline V gene encodes CDR1 LGHNA and CDR2 YNFKEQ.

This rearrangement joins TRBV5-1 to TRBJ1-2; D call uncertain. The V end was cut by 0 bases, the J end by 0 bases, with 6 bases between. The length of the CDR3 is 14 residues. Germline V gene data show CDR1 as SGHRS and CDR2 as YFSETQ. The DNA of the CDR3 is TGCGCCAGCAGCTTGGACAGTTCTAACTATGGCTACACCTTC. Translating it yields CASSLDSSNYGYTF.

The chain uses TRBV7-8 and TRBJ2-7; D remains unclear. Germline values: CDR1 SGHVS, CDR2 FQNEAQ. Trimming stripped 3 bases from V and 5 bases from J, with 14 bases between. The CDR3 is 14 residues long. The CDR3 is CASSFTASPNEQYF. The CDR3 DNA sequence: TGTGCCAGCAGCTTTACAGCCTCCCCAAACGAGCAGTACTTC.

The J gene is TRBJ2-7, the V gene TRBV19; 8 bases agree with TRBD1. This CDR3 has 13 residues. The V segment lost 9 bases and the J segment 4 bases; nucleotides outside the gene matches: 8. Germline loops: CDR1 LNHDA, CDR2 SQIVND (reference sequence). The CDR3 nucleotides are TGTGCCAGCAGAGACAGGGGACTTTACGAGCAGTACTTC. Its protein is CASRDRGLYEQYF.

The rearrangement uses TRBV10-3 and TRBJ1-1, with 7 bases fitting TRBD1. V trimming: 6 bases; J trimming: 2 bases; junction bases outside the gene matches: 3. This CDR3 is 13 amino acids long. CDR1 ENHRY and CDR2 SYGVKD come from the germline V gene. The CDR3: CAIRGDSNTEAFF. CDR3 in DNA: TGTGCCATCAGGGGGGACAGTAACACTGAAGCTTTCTTT.

This clone was detected a few times. The genes are TRBV19 and TRBJ1-5, with TRBD1 as a possible D gene (5 bases). CDR1 and CDR2 from the germline V gene are LNHDA and SQIVND (reference sequence). The CDR3 covers 13 residues. The V and J ends lost 1 base and 6 bases respectively, with 7 bases between them. The CDR3 nucleotides are TGTGCCAGTAGTATAGGTCAGGGTCAGCCCCAGCATTTT. It translates to CASSIGQGQPQHF.

V and J are TRBV6-1 and TRBJ2-2, with D hard to call. Germline-derived CDR1 and CDR2 are MNHNS and SASEGT. The CDR3 consists of 15 residues. Trimming pared 4 bases from V and 6 bases from J, leaving 15 bases between. DNA for the CDR3: TGTGCCAGCAGTGTCGCCCAAATGGGCGCCGGGGAGCTGTTTTTT. Translation: CASSVAQMGAGELFF.

The chain combines TRBV19 with TRBJ2-3; 8 bases agree with TRBD1. Germline trimming cut 4 bases from V and 4 bases from J; bases unmatched to any gene: 4. The CDR3 spans 14 residues. Germline V gives CDR1 LNHDA, CDR2 SQIVND (reference sequence). DNA of the CDR3: TGTGCCAGTAGTACCGACAGGGGCGCAGATACGCAGTATTTT. It encodes CASSTDRGADTQYF.

The CDR3 DNA sequence: TGTGCCACCGCTAGGGGGCCAAACTATGGCTACACCTTC. It codes for CATARGPNYGYTF. This chain joins TRBV27 and TRBJ1-2; 7 bases agree with TRBD1. With 10 bases clipped from V and 2 bases from J, the junction kept 7 bases outside the gene matches. Germline CDR1 and CDR2: MNHEY and SMNVEV (reference sequence). This CDR3 has 13 residues.

The chain employs TRBV5-4 and TRBJ1-1; the D gene is possibly TRBD1 (5 bases). The CDR3 is 15 residues long. The V gene's germline CDR1 is SGHNT and CDR2 YYREEE (reference sequence). Trimming removed 4 bases at V and 3 bases at J, with 16 bases between. CDR3 sequence: CASSPGEGRDTEAFF. DNA of the CDR3: TGTGCCAGCAGCCCCGGGGAGGGGAGGGACACTGAAGCTTTCTTT.

The rearrangement links TRBV5-1 to TRBJ2-1, with 13 positions matching TRBD2. Germline V gene sequence: CDR1 SGHRS, CDR2 YFSETQ. The CDR3 has 16 amino acids. The V segment lost 0 bases and the J segment 8 bases; nucleotides outside the gene matches: 5. CDR3 region: CASSLAGTSGTDEQFF. The CDR3 coding sequence is TGCGCCAGCAGCTTGGCCGGGACTAGCGGGACGGATGAGCAGTTCTTC.